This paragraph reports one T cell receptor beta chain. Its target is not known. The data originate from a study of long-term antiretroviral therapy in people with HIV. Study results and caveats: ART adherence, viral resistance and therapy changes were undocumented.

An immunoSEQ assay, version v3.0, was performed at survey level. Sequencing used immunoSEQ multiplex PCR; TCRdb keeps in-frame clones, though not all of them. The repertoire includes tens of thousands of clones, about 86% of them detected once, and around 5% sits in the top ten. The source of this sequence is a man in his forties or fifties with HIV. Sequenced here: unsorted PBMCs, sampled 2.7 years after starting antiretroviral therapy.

CDR3 loop: CASSDPTRYNEQFF. In DNA, the CDR3 is TGTGCCAGCAGTGACCCCACACGATACAATGAGCAGTTCTTC. V and J are TRBV2 and TRBJ2-1; D unclear. This CDR3 spans 14 amino acids. Trimming left V 3 bases short and J 4 bases short, with 10 bases between. CDR1 is SNHLY, CDR2 FYNNEI, per germline.